Here is one T cell receptor (beta chain) with its context. Antigen: not known. This specimen belongs to a study of cytomegalovirus exposure and HLA in healthy donors. Whole-study results and caveats: An assumption of roughly uniform sequencing depth across donors underlay the presence/absence analyses.

A multiplex PCR was run with 60 Vbeta primers and 13 Jbeta primers. Produced via immunoSEQ multiplex PCR; TCRdb's table is partial and in-frame only. The table includes about 170,000 clones, 70% to 90% detected once. Trimming left V 1 base short and J 5 bases short, with 17 bases between. CDR1 and CDR2 from the germline V gene are SGHVS and FQNEAQ. The CDR3 is made up of 16 amino acids. V usage is TRBV7-8 and J usage is TRBJ1-2; D remains ambiguous. Sequencing was performed on PBMCs. This receptor was identified in a man aged 25 to 45 in good health and CMV-seropositive. In DNA, the CDR3 is TGTGCCAGCAGCTTAGGCTCGTGGGGAGGACGATATGGCTACACCTTC. Translated: CASSLGSWGGRYGYTF.